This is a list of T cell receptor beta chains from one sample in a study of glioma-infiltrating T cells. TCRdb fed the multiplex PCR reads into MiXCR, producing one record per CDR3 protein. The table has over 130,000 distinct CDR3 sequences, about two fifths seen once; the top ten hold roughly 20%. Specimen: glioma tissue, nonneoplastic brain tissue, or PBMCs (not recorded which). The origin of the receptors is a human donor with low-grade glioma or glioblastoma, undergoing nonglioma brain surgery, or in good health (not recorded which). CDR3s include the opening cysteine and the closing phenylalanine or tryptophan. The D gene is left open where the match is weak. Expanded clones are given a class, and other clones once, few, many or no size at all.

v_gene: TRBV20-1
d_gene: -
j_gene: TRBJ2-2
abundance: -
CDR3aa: CSASSLGTGELFF
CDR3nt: TGCAGTGCTAGTTCGCTGGGCACCGGGGAGCTGTTTTTT

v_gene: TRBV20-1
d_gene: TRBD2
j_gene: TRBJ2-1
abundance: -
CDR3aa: CSARNPAGGSYNEQFF
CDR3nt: TGCAGTGCTAGAAATCCAGCGGGGGGATCCTACAATGAGCAGTTCTTC

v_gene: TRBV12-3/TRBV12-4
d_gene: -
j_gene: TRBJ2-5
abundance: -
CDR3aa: CASSLAGSGEETQYF
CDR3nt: TGTGCCAGCAGTTTAGCGGGATCAGGGGAAGAGACCCAGTACTTC

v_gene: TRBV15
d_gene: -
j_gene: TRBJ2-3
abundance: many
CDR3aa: CATSPRSTDTQYF
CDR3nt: TGTGCCACCAGCCCTCGTTCCACAGATACGCAGTATTTT

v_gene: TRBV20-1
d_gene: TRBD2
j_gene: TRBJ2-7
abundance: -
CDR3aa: CSARETRGLGGYEQYF
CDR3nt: TGCAGTGCTAGGGAAACGAGGGGACTAGGAGGTTACGAGCAGTACTTC

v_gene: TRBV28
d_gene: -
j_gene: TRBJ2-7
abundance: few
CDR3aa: CASSLAGGALDEQYF
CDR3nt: TGTGCCAGCAGTTTAGCCGGGGGCGCTCTGGACGAGCAGTACTTC

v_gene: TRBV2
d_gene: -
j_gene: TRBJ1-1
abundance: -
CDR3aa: CASSETAEAFF
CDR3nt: TGTGCCAGCAGTGAGACAGCCGAAGCTTTCTTT

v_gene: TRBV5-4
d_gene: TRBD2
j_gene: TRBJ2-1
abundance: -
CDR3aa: CASSLKLAGLNEQFF
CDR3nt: TGTGCCAGCAGCTTGAAGCTAGCGGGCCTCAATGAGCAGTTCTTC

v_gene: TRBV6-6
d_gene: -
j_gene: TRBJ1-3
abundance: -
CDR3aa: CASSYSGLSGNTIYF
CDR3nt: TGTGCCAGCAGTTACTCAGGACTCTCTGGAAACACCATATATTTT

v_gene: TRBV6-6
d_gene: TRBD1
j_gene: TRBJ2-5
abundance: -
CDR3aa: CASRGGLKETQYF
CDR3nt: TGTGCCAGCAGAGGGGGCCTTAAAGAGACCCAGTACTTC

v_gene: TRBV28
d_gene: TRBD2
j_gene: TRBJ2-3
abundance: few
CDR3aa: CASRPGLAGGVQYF
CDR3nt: TGTGCCAGCAGGCCGGGACTAGCGGGAGGAGTGCAGTATTTT

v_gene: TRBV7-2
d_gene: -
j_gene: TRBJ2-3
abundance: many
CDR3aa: CASRTIGTQYF
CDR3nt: TGTGCCAGCAGGACTATTGGTACGCAGTATTTT

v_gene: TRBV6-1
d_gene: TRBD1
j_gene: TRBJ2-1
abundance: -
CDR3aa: CASRRVPAGTDYNEQFF
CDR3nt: TGTGCCAGCCGGCGCGTCCCAGCCGGGACAGACTACAATGAGCAGTTCTTC

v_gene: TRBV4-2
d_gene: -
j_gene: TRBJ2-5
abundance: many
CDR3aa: CASSQELQETQYF
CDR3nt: TGTGCCAGCAGCCAAGAACTTCAAGAGACCCAGTACTTC

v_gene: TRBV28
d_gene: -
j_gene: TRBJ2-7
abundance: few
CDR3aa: CASSPLLDSTYEQYF
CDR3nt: TGTGCCAGCAGTCCCCTTCTGGACTCAACATACGAGCAGTACTTC

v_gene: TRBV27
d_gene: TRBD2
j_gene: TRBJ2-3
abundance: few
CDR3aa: CASSLNAGVGTDTQYF
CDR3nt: TGTGCCAGCAGTTTAAACGCGGGAGTGGGCACAGATACGCAGTATTTT

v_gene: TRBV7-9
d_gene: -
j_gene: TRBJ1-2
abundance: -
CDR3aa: CASSLASVSNYGYTF
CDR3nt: TGTGCCAGCAGCTTAGCATCAGTGTCTAACTATGGCTACACCTTC